Below, 2 T cell receptor beta chains from the same sample are listed, as sequenced in a study of blood T cell repertoires in COVID-19. Assay: immunoSEQ multiplex PCR; the TCRdb copy retains only in-frame clones and omits some. The sample holds more than 85,000 clones; about 80% are singletons and the top ten take 19%. Source material: peripheral blood. The receptors were gathered from a woman aged 70-85 years with acute or convalescent COVID-19.

The V and J genes are TRBV5-5 and TRBJ2-1, with TRBD1 matching over 7 bases. Germline CDR1 reads SGHKS; CDR2 reads YYEKEE (reference sequence). The CDR3 sequence is 15 residues long. J gave up 8 bases and V 2 bases, and 10 bases lay outside the gene matches. CDR3 region: CASSFLGGGIDEQFF. The CDR3 DNA follows: TGTGCCAGCAGCTTTCTAGGGGGCGGTATAGATGAGCAGTTCTTC.

This clone has just a few counts. V usage is TRBV7-2 and J usage is TRBJ2-3, with 11 bases fitting TRBD2. This CDR3 is 16 amino acids long. V trimming: 3 bases; J trimming: 0 bases; junction bases outside the gene matches: 2. Germline CDR1 is SGHTA and CDR2 is FQGNSA. The CDR3 protein is CASSFSGGGSTDTQYF. In DNA form, the CDR3 reads TGTGCCAGCAGCTTTAGCGGGGGGGGTAGCACAGATACGCAGTATTTT.